These T cell receptor beta chains were read from a single sample in a study of vaccination and CD4 T cells after COVID-19. What these receptors recognize is not known. TCRdb redid the calling of the PCR reads with MiXCR, one entry per CDR3 protein. The sample lists 5,000 to 6,500 distinct CDR3 sequences, over 30% occurring once. The source material was CD4+ T cells from blood, cultured in vitro, sampled after SARS-CoV-2 vaccination. The receptors were sampled from a human donor who had recovered from COVID-19. Both conserved end residues are trimmed from each CDR3. Clone size is not always given. Where it is, it says once, few, many or a class for expanded clones.

>-|TRBJ1-3|TRBV28
ASSEPVLSGNTIY
>-|TRBJ1-1|TRBV7-3
ASSPSGLNTEAF
>few|TRBJ2-7|TRBV15
ATSRDGVAGGYEQY
>-|TRBJ1-4|TRBV28
ATLTGTPEKLF
>-|TRBJ2-3|TRBV20-1
SARGPGPWRPDTQY
>-|TRBJ1-2|TRBV18
ASSPSPTGTSGYT
>-|TRBJ2-7|TRBV6-1
ASKGQGVSYEQY
>few|TRBJ1-1|TRBV20-1
SARDQQGAGTEAF
>-|TRBJ1-4|TRBV6-5
ASSYEGARKLF
>few|TRBJ2-2|TRBV24-1
ATSDSGARVFGGELF
>-|TRBJ1-1|TRBV27
ASSLVRGRTGGMNTEAF
>-|TRBJ2-7|TRBV10-3
AISGGPGATYEQY
>-|TRBJ1-1|TRBV7-9
ASSLGAPGQGEAF
>-|TRBJ1-1|TRBV21-1
ASSKVWTGKNTEAF
>few|TRBJ2-7|TRBV28
ASSSGPRGE
>few|TRBJ2-6|TRBV19
ASRIWGDSGANVLT
>-|TRBJ2-7|TRBV28
ASRGGDRGPYEQY
>-|TRBJ1-1|TRBV25-1
AARGFTEAF
>-|TRBJ1-1|TRBV27
ASSARRGRDTEAF
>-|TRBJ1-5|TRBV10-3
AISESGVGLQPQH
>-|TRBJ2-3|TRBV19
ASSEQPISTDTQY
>-|TRBJ2-1|TRBV7-9
ASSVRQGEQF
>-|TRBJ1-1|TRBV7-8
ASSNRRMNTEAF
>-|TRBJ2-7|TRBV7-2
ASSLGIGGEQY